The next 21 T cell receptor beta chains were all read from a single sample in a study of cytomegalovirus exposure and HLA in healthy donors. Both 60 Vbeta primers and 13 Jbeta primers went into the PCR. The method was immunoSEQ multiplex PCR; TCRdb's version includes in-frame clones alone and lacks a portion of them. The sample has 80,000 or so clones, 70% to 80% seen once; the top ten hold around 3%. Sequenced input: PBMCs. The origin of the receptors is a man in his forties in good health and CMV-seronegative.

This sequence joins TRBV7-3 and TRBJ1-5; tentative D call: TRBD1 (5 bases). The germline V gene has CDR1 SGHTA and CDR2 FQGTGA. V gave up 6 bases and J gave up 5 bases, with 11 bases separating them. This CDR3 is 13 amino acids long. The CDR3 protein is CASSSDRDQPQHF. The CDR3 bases are TGTGCCAGCAGTTCAGACAGAGATCAGCCCCAGCATTTT.

The chain carries TRBV20-1 and TRBJ1-1; no clear D gene. The CDR3 has 11 residues. With 6 bases removed from V and 1 base from J, the gap between germline ends came to 6 bases. The V gene's germline CDR1 is DFQATT and CDR2 SNEGSKA (reference sequence). The CDR3 reads CSARENTEAFF. The CDR3 region has the DNA TGCAGTGCCCGAGAGAACACTGAAGCTTTCTTT.

The CDR3 is CASSLRPGGKETQYF. DNA of the CDR3: TGTGCCAGCAGCTTAAGGCCAGGGGGTAAAGAGACCCAGTACTTC. The rearrangement joins TRBV7-6 to TRBJ2-5; the match to TRBD1 covers 7 bases. The CDR3 loop spans 15 amino acids. Germline V gene data show CDR1 as SGHVS and CDR2 as FNYEAQ. V trimming: 2 bases; J trimming: 3 bases; junction bases outside the gene matches: 6.

This clone occurred a few times. This chain uses TRBV19 with TRBJ1-4; 7 bases match TRBD1. The CDR3 covers 14 residues. V shed 8 bases and J 4 bases; nucleotides not matched to a gene: 7. The germline CDR1 and CDR2 sequences are LNHDA and SQIVND (reference sequence). CDR3 in amino acids: CASRTRDSNEKLFF. Here the CDR3 DNA reads TGTGCCAGTCGCACCCGGGACAGTAATGAAAAACTGTTTTTT.

The V and J genes are TRBV7-2 and TRBJ1-1, with D unclear. The germline V and J ends were trimmed by 3 bases and 6 bases, with 8 bases remaining between them. The CDR3 contains 12 residues. CDR1 is SGHTA and CDR2 is FQGNSA in the germline V gene. CDR3 bases: TGTGCCAGCAGCTTTCTAATGGCTGAAGCTTTCTTT. This sequence encodes CASSFLMAEAFF.

The CDR3 coding sequence is TGTGCCAGCAGCTTATCCGGACAGGGAGAGGGCTACACCTTC. This encodes CASSLSGQGEGYTF. This chain connects TRBV7-3 to TRBJ1-2; 8 nucleotides match TRBD1. This CDR3 has 14 amino acids. The trim removed 2 bases at V and 8 bases at J, leaving 7 bases unmatched. CDR1 SGHTA and CDR2 FQGTGA come from the germline V gene. Full variable domain (rest looked up from reference TRBV7-3 and TRBJ1-2): GAGVSQTPSNKVTEKGKYVELRCDPISGHTALYWYRQSLGQGPEFLIYFQGTGAADDSGLPNDRFFAVRPEGSVSTLKIQRTERGDSAVYLCASSLSGQGEGYTFGSGTRLTVV.

This clone was detected a few times. This chain joins TRBV5-4 and TRBJ2-2; D is perhaps TRBD1 (6 bases). V shed 0 bases and J shed 2 bases, with 11 bases lying between them. Germline assignment: CDR1 SGHNT and CDR2 YYREEE (reference sequence). The CDR3 length is 16 residues. The CDR3 reads CASSLAGRGNTGELFF. CDR3 coding DNA: TGTGCCAGCAGCTTGGCCGGCAGGGGAAACACCGGGGAGCTGTTTTTT.

V usage is TRBV15 and J usage is TRBJ2-7; 10 bases align to TRBD1. Germline V gives CDR1 LNHNV, CDR2 YYDKDF (reference sequence). The CDR3 runs to 15 residues. The trim removed 4 bases at V and 3 bases at J, leaving 6 bases unmatched. DNA of the CDR3: TGTGCCACCAGCAAAGGGACAGGGGACTACTACGAGCAGTACTTC. Protein: CATSKGTGDYYEQYF.

The chain uses TRBV14 and TRBJ2-1; 8 bases align to TRBD2. The CDR3 is made up of 18 amino acids. V trimming: 4 bases; J trimming: 2 bases; junction bases outside the gene matches: 13. Germline V gives CDR1 SGHDN, CDR2 FVKESK. Here the CDR3 reads CASSPTAGGPGPYNEQFF. CDR3 in DNA: TGTGCCAGCAGCCCCACCGCGGGGGGTCCCGGCCCCTACAATGAGCAGTTCTTC.

This clone was found a few times. The genes are TRBV14 and TRBJ1-6, with TRBD1 as a possible D gene (6 bases). The CDR3 extends over 15 amino acids. The V gene's germline CDR1 is SGHDN and CDR2 FVKESK. V shed 4 bases and J shed 10 bases, with 17 bases lying between them. CDR3 region: CASSPIGRGVSPLHF. The CDR3, as DNA: TGTGCCAGCAGCCCTATCGGCAGGGGTGTATCACCCCTCCACTTT.

The rearrangement uses TRBV7-2 and TRBJ1-2; D ambiguous. The CDR3 length is 15 residues. V lost 1 base and J lost 0, with 9 bases in between. Germline CDR1 is SGHTA and CDR2 is FQGNSA. For the CDR3, the DNA is TGTGCCAGCAGCTTAGGCGGGTTGACTAACTATGGCTACACCTTC. Protein: CASSLGGLTNYGYTF. Using reference TRBV7-2 and TRBJ1-2 for the parts outside the CDR3, the full variable domain is GAGVSQSPSNKVTEKGKDVELRCDPISGHTALYWYRQSLGQGLEFLIYFQGNSAPDKSGLPSDRFSAERTGGSVSTLTIQRTQQEDSAVYLCASSLGGLTNYGYTFGSGTRLTVV.

This clone was seen a few times. V usage is TRBV25-1 and J usage is TRBJ1-3; D remains ambiguous. CDR3 length equals 15 residues. The V end was cut by 4 bases, the J end by 0 bases, with 10 bases between. Germline CDR1 MGHDK, CDR2 SYGVNS. The CDR3 region has the DNA TGTGCCAGCAGTGCAAGACAAACCTCTGGAAACACCATATATTTT. Amino acids: CASSARQTSGNTIYF.

The J gene is TRBJ1-5, the V gene TRBV2; D is unclear. Looked up from germline, CDR1 is SNHLY and CDR2 is FYNNEI. This CDR3 region has 15 residues. V was trimmed by 6 bases and J by 0 bases, leaving 12 bases between them. CDR3: CASREPGNSNQPQHF. The CDR3 DNA is TGTGCCAGCAGAGAGCCGGGGAATAGCAATCAGCCCCAGCATTTT.

This clone was picked up one time. The CDR3 reads CASSLRPGGGFDGSGYTF. In nucleotides, the CDR3 is TGTGCCAGCAGCTTAAGGCCGGGGGGGGGCTTTGACGGCAGTGGCTACACCTTC. The chain links TRBV7-6 to TRBJ1-2, with TRBD1 as a possible D gene (6 bases). The V end was cut by 2 bases, the J end by 7 bases, with 26 bases between. CDR1 is SGHVS and CDR2 is FNYEAQ in the germline V gene. The CDR3 consists of 18 residues.

This clone was recorded a few times. V usage is TRBV7-9 and J usage is TRBJ2-1; 10 nucleotides match TRBD2. CDR1 and CDR2 (germline): SEHNR, FQNEAQ (reference sequence). Germline trimming cut 6 bases from V and 5 bases from J; bases unmatched to any gene: 7. The CDR3 is 15 residues long. The CDR3 spells CASSSGLAVHNEQFF. The CDR3 DNA reads TGTGCCAGCAGTTCCGGACTAGCGGTTCACAATGAGCAGTTCTTC. Full variable domain (missing parts from reference TRBV7-9 and TRBJ2-1): DTGVSQNPRHKITKRGQNVTFRCDPISEHNRLYWYRQTLGQGPEFLTYFQNEAQLEKSRLLSDRFSAERPKGSFSTLEIQRTEQGDSAMYLCASSSGLAVHNEQFFGPGTRLTVL.

The J gene is TRBJ2-3, the V gene TRBV18, with D possibly TRBD1 on 5 matching bases. V shed 5 bases and J shed 4 bases, with 13 bases lying between them. The CDR3 contains 14 residues. Germline CDR1 is KGHSH and CDR2 is LQKENI. CDR3 nucleotides: TGTGCCAGCTCAGCCAGGGTGGTCCCAGATACGCAGTATTTT. Residues: CASSARVVPDTQYF. The variable domain in full, completed from reference TRBV18 and TRBJ2-3, reads NAGVMQNPRHLVRRRGQEARLRCSPMKGHSHVYWYRQLPEEGLKFMVYLQKENIIDESGMPKERFSAEFPKEGPSILRIQQVVRGDSAAYFCASSARVVPDTQYFGPGTRLTVL.

The chain combines TRBV10-3 with TRBJ1-5; 10 bases align to TRBD1. The CDR3 is made up of 15 amino acids. Per germline, CDR1 ENHRY and CDR2 SYGVKD. Trimming cost V 6 bases and J 2 bases; bases outside gene matches: 4. The CDR3, as DNA: TGTGCCATCAGCCCAGGACAGGGGGGCAATCAGCCCCAGCATTTT. Protein sequence: CAISPGQGGNQPQHF.

V is TRBV5-1 and J is TRBJ2-5; D possibly corresponds to TRBD2 (5 bases). This CDR3 has 14 residues. The V end lost 4 bases, the J end lost 1 base, and 11 bases lay between the germline ends. In germline, CDR1 is SGHRS, CDR2 YFSETQ. CDR3 bases: TGCGCCAGCAGCCGGGGTGCAGCCCAAGAGACCCAGTACTTC. Translation gives CASSRGAAQETQYF.

The chain carries TRBV28 and TRBJ2-7; maybe TRBD2 (5 bases). V was trimmed by 3 bases and J by 2 bases, leaving 14 bases between them. CDR3 length: 15 amino acids. Germline V gives CDR1 MDHEN, CDR2 SYDVKM. The CDR3 DNA sequence: TGTGCCAGCAGTTTCGCCGGGAAACCCCCCTACGAGCAGTACTTC. Its translation: CASSFAGKPPYEQYF.

V and J are TRBV7-9 and TRBJ2-6; D is unclear. Germline V gives CDR1 SEHNR, CDR2 FQNEAQ (reference sequence). The V end was cut by 7 bases, the J end by 0 bases, with 19 bases between. This CDR3 has 18 amino acids. The CDR3 region has the DNA TGTGCCAGCACTCCCGGTGGGCAGGCCGTCTCTGGGGCCAACGTCCTGACTTTC. Amino acid sequence: CASTPGGQAVSGANVLTF.

V and J are TRBV19 and TRBJ1-1; maybe TRBD1 (5 bases). The CDR3 consists of 16 residues. Deletions cut 6 bases from V and 4 bases from J, with 21 bases between. The germline V gene has CDR1 LNHDA and CDR2 SQIVND (reference sequence). Here the CDR3 reads CASRGGAGGLGTEAFF. The CDR3 DNA is TGTGCCAGTAGGGGAGGGGCGGGGGGTCTTGGCACTGAAGCTTTCTTT.